The 17 T cell receptor beta chains below come from one sample, sequenced in a study of Ad26.COV2.S vaccination and SARS-CoV-2 variants. Libraries were prepared by immunoSEQ multiplex PCR; TCRdb keeps only in-frame clonotypes and omits some of them. The sample shows about 100,000 clones, roughly 80% of them seen only once. The material sequenced was peripheral blood, taken after recovery from COVID-19. The receptors were sampled from a human donor who had recovered from COVID-19.

The rearrangement joins TRBV9 to TRBJ1-6; no clear D. The germline gives CDR1 SGDLS, CDR2 YYNGEE. V was pared by 0 bases and J by 10 bases, with 14 bases between. The CDR3 consists of 15 residues. The CDR3 here is CASSVDFDVGSPLHF. The CDR3 nucleotides are TGTGCCAGCAGCGTAGACTTCGATGTCGGCTCACCCCTCCACTTT.

Here the CDR3 reads CASGTSYNEQFF. CDR3 DNA sequence: TGTGCCAGTGGGACCTCCTACAATGAGCAGTTCTTC. The rearrangement joins TRBV19 to TRBJ2-1, with D perhaps matching TRBD1 or TRBD2 (5 bases each). CDR3 length: 12 residues. Germline CDR1 reads LNHDA; CDR2 reads SQIVND (reference sequence). V was pared by 8 bases and J by 0 bases, with 5 bases between.

V and J are TRBV30 and TRBJ2-7; 9 bases match TRBD1. CDR3 size: 13 residues. After removal of 4 bases from V and 2 bases from J, the junction contained 3 bases not matched to a gene. Germline assignment: CDR1 GTSNPN and CDR2 SVGIG (reference sequence). The CDR3 loop is CAWTGTGTYEQYF. DNA for the CDR3: TGTGCCTGGACCGGGACAGGGACCTACGAGCAGTACTTC.

The V gene is TRBV5-6, the J gene TRBJ2-3, with D perhaps given as TRBD1 or TRBD2 (6 bases each). Germline V gene sequence: CDR1 SGHDT, CDR2 YYEEEE. With 3 bases removed from V and 6 bases from J, the gap between germline ends came to 26 bases. The CDR3 loop spans 18 amino acids. The CDR3 here is CASSSLAIRGPAGDTQYF. CDR3 in DNA: TGTGCCAGCAGCTCTCTTGCAATCCGGGGGCCCGCTGGGGATACGCAGTATTTT.

This rearrangement joins TRBV5-1 to TRBJ2-1; D may match TRBD1 or TRBD2 (5 bases each). This CDR3 spans 15 amino acids. Per the germline V gene, CDR1 is SGHRS and CDR2 is YFSETQ. Trimming removed 4 bases from V and 0 bases from J, with 11 bases in between. CDR3 region: CASSRDLSSYNEQFF. The CDR3 region has the DNA TGCGCCAGCAGCCGGGACCTAAGCTCCTACAATGAGCAGTTCTTC.

This chain uses TRBV12-3 or TRBV12-4 with TRBJ1-1; D is possibly TRBD1 (5 bases). V lost 6 bases, J lost 6 bases, and 14 bases lay in between. The CDR3 contains 13 residues. Here the CDR3 reads CASRMTRGPEAFF. DNA for the CDR3: TGTGCCAGCAGAATGACGAGGGGACCTGAAGCTTTCTTT.

This chain uses TRBV5-6 with TRBJ2-1, with 8 bases matching TRBD1. Germline CDR1 is SGHDT and CDR2 is YYEEEE. The CDR3 is 15 residues long. J lost 7 bases, V lost 2 bases, and 8 bases had no gene match. CDR3 nucleotides: TGTGCCAGCAGCTTACCTGGACAGGGATATAATGAGCAGTTCTTC. Encoded protein: CASSLPGQGYNEQFF. Supplemented by reference TRBV5-6 and TRBJ2-1, the full variable domain reads DAGVTQSPTHLIKTRGQQVTLRCSPKSGHDTVSWYQQALGQGPQFIFQYYEEEERQRGNFPDRFSGHQFPNYSSELNVNALLLGDSALYLCASSLPGQGYNEQFFGPGTRLTVL.

CDR3 nucleotides: TGTGCCAGCGGACAGGGAAGCTCTGGAAACACCATATATTTT. Protein product: CASGQGSSGNTIYF. The chain carries TRBV6-5 and TRBJ1-3; 8 bases agree with TRBD1. J gave up 0 bases and V 8 bases, and 3 bases lay outside the gene matches. Germline V gives CDR1 MNHEY, CDR2 SVGAGI. This CDR3 comprises 14 residues.

CDR3 in amino acids: CASSLRRGGQYNEQFF. The CDR3 DNA is TGTGCCAGCAGCCTTCGTCGGGGGGGGCAATACAATGAGCAGTTCTTC. V and J are TRBV6-2 or TRBV6-3 and TRBJ2-1; 8 bases line up with TRBD2. The CDR3 runs to 16 residues. CDR1 and CDR2 (germline): MNHEY, SVGEGT. V shed 6 bases and J 4 bases; nucleotides not matched to a gene: 11.

This rearrangement joins TRBV7-6 to TRBJ1-5; D remains unclear. The CDR3 sequence is 13 residues long. The V end was cut by 1 base, the J end by 3 bases, with 4 bases between. The germline V gene encodes CDR1 SGHVS and CDR2 FNYEAQ. CDR3 sequence reads: CASSLGVNQPQHF. The CDR3 DNA reads TGTGCCAGCAGCTTAGGAGTCAATCAGCCCCAGCATTTT.

This chain links TRBV19 with TRBJ2-3; 10 bases match TRBD2. The ends lost 5 bases at V and 5 bases at J; junction bases unmatched: 7. The CDR3 is 15 residues long. Germline-derived CDR1 and CDR2 are LNHDA and SQIVND (reference sequence). The CDR3 reads CASSPSPSGGDTQYF. CDR3 nucleotides: TGTGCCAGTAGTCCCTCCCCTAGCGGGGGAGATACGCAGTATTTT. Based on the CDR3 plus reference TRBV19 and TRBJ2-3, the full variable domain is DGGITQSPKYLFRKEGQNVTLSCEQNLNHDAMYWYRQDPGQGLRLIYYSQIVNDFQKGDIAEGYSVSREKKESFPLTVTSAQKNPTAFYLCASSPSPSGGDTQYFGPGTRLTVL.

This clone showed up just a few times. The chain has TRBV15 and TRBJ2-1; either TRBD1 or TRBD2 may supply D (5 bases each). This CDR3 comprises 13 residues. Germline-derived CDR1 and CDR2 are LNHNV and YYDKDF (reference sequence). V shed 0 bases and J shed 5 bases, with 5 bases lying between them. This chain's CDR3 is CATSREGHNEQFF. DNA of the CDR3: TGTGCCACCAGCAGAGAGGGACACAATGAGCAGTTCTTC.

The J gene is TRBJ2-3, the V gene TRBV10-1; TRBD2 agrees at 10 bases. This CDR3 comprises 19 residues. Germline CDR1 is WNHNN and CDR2 is SYGVQD (reference sequence). The V and J ends lost 2 bases and 4 bases, in that order; junction bases with no gene match: 15. Here the CDR3 DNA reads TGCGCCAGCAGTGAGAACATTAGGACTAGCGGAAAGTTTTCAGATACGCAGTATTTT. This translates into CASSENIRTSGKFSDTQYF.

This clone was counted only a few times. Written as DNA, the CDR3 is TGTGCCAGCAGCTTATGGGGGTTCCTAGCGGGCCAGCCCCAGCATTTT. This translates into CASSLWGFLAGQPQHF. The chain recombines TRBV5-4 with TRBJ1-5; the D gene is possibly TRBD1 (5 bases). V dropped 2 bases and J dropped 7 bases, with 19 bases sitting between them. The CDR3 extends over 16 amino acids. Germline V gene lookup returns CDR1 SGHNT and CDR2 YYREEE (reference sequence).

V gene TRBV27 combines with J gene TRBJ1-6; tentatively, D is TRBD1 (6 bases). V was trimmed by 6 bases and J by 8 bases, leaving 26 bases between them. CDR3 length: 18 residues. The V gene's germline CDR1 is MNHEY and CDR2 SMNVEV (reference sequence). CDR3 nucleotide sequence: TGTGCCAGCAGCCTCACTTCACAGGGTTTTTACAGGGATTCACCCCTCCACTTT. It encodes CASSLTSQGFYRDSPLHF.

The chain combines TRBV5-4 with TRBJ2-2; weak D call: TRBD1 (7 bases). This CDR3 spans 17 amino acids. With 4 bases removed from V and 0 bases from J, the gap between germline ends came to 16 bases. In germline, CDR1 is SGHNT, CDR2 YYREEE (reference sequence). The CDR3 DNA is TGTGCCAGCAGCGCCGGAGGGGGCAGCGCGAACACCGGGGAGCTGTTTTTT. This sequence encodes CASSAGGGSANTGELFF.

The chain couples TRBV28 to TRBJ1-1, with D possibly being TRBD1 (5 bases). V shed 6 bases and J shed 7 bases, with 18 bases lying between them. CDR1 and CDR2 (germline): MDHEN, SYDVKM. CDR3 size: 14 residues. DNA for the CDR3: TGTGCCAGCAGGCGCTTATGGGGACCGAGTGAAGCTTTCTTT. Translating gives CASRRLWGPSEAFF. The full variable domain, its missing parts supplied by reference TRBV28 and TRBJ1-1, is DVKVTQSSRYLVKRTGEKVFLECVQDMDHENMFWYRQDPGLGLRLIYFSYDVKMKEKGDIPEGYSVSREKKERFSLILESASTNQTSMYLCASRRLWGPSEAFFGQGTRLTVV.